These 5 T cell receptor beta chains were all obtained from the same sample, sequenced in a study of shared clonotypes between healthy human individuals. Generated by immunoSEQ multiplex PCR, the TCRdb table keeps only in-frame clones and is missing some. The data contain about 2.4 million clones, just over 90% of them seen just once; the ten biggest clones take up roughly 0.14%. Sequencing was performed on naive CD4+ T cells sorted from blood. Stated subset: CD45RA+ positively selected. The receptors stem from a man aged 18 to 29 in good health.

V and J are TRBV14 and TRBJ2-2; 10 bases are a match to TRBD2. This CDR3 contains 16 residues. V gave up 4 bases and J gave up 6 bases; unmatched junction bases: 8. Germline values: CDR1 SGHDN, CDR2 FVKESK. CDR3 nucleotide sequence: TGTGCCAGCAGCCTCAGGCTAGCGGGAGATGCCGGGGAGCTGTTTTTT. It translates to CASSLRLAGDAGELFF.

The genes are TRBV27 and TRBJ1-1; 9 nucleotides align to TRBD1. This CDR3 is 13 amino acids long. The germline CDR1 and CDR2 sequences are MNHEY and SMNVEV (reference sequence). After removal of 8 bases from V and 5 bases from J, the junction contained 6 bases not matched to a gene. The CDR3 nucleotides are TGTGCCAGCTACCCGACAGGGGGTACTGAAGCTTTCTTT. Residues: CASYPTGGTEAFF.

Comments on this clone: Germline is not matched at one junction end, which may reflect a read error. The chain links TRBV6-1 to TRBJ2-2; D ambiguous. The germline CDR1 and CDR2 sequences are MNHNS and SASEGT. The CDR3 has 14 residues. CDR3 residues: CASSQASNTGELFF. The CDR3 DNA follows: TGTGCCAGCAGTCAAGCATCGAACACCGGGGAGCTGTTTTTT.

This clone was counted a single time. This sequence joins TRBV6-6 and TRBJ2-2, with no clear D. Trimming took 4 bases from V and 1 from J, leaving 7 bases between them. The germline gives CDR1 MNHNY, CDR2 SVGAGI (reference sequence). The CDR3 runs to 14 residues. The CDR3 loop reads CASSSPGNTGELFF. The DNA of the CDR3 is TGTGCCAGCAGTTCACCAGGGAACACCGGGGAGCTGTTTTTT.

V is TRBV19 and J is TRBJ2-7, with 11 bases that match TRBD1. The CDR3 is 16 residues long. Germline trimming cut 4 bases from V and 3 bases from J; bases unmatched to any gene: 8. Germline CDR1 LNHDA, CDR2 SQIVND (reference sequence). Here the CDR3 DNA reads TGTGCCAGTAGTACGTGGGACAGGGGGTTTCGCTACGAGCAGTACTTC. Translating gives CASSTWDRGFRYEQYF.